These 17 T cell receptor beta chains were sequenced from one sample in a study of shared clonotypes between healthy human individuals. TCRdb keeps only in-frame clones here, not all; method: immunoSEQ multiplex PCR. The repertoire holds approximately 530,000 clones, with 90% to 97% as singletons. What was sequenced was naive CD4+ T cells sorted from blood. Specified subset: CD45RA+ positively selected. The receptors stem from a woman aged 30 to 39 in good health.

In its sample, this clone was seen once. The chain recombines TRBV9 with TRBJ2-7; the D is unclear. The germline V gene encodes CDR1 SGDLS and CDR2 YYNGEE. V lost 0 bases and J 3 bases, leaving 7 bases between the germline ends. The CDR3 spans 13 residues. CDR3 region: CASSVGTRYEQYF. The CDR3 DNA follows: TGTGCCAGCAGCGTAGGTACCCGCTACGAGCAGTACTTC.

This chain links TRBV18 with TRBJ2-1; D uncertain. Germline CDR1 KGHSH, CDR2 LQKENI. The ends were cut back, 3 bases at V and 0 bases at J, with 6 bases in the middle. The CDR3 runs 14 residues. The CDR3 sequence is CASSPYGSYNEQFF. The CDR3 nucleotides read TGTGCCAGCTCACCCTACGGCTCCTACAATGAGCAGTTCTTC.

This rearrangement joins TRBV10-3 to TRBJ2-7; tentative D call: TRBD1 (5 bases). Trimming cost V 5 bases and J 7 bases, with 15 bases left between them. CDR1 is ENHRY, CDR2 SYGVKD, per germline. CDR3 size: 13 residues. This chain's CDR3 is CAISQAGLTEQYF. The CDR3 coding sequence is TGTGCCATCAGTCAGGCAGGGTTAACTGAGCAGTACTTC.

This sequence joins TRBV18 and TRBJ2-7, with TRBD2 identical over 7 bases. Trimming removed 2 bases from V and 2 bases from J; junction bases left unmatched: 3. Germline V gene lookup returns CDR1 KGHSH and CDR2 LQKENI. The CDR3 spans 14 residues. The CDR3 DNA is TGTGCCAGCTCACCATCCGGGACTACCTACGAGCAGTACTTC. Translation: CASSPSGTTYEQYF. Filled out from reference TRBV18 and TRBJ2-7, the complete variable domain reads NAGVMQNPRHLVRRRGQEARLRCSPMKGHSHVYWYRQLPEEGLKFMVYLQKENIIDESGMPKERFSAEFPKEGPSILRIQQVVRGDSAAYFCASSPSGTTYEQYFGPGTRLTVT.

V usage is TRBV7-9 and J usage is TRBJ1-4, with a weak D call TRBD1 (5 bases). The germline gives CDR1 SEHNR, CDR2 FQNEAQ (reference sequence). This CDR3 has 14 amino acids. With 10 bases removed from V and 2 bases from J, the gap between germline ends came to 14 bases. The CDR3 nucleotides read TGTGCCACTGCGGGGACTGGCACTAATGAAAAACTGTTTTTT. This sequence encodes CATAGTGTNEKLFF.

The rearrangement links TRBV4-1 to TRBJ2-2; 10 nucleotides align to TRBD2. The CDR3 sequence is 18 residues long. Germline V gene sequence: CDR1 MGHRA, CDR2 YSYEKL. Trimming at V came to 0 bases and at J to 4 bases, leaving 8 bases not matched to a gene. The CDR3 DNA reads TGCGCCAGCAGCCAAGACAAAACTAGCGGGACGGGCACCGGGGAGCTGTTTTTT. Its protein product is CASSQDKTSGTGTGELFF.

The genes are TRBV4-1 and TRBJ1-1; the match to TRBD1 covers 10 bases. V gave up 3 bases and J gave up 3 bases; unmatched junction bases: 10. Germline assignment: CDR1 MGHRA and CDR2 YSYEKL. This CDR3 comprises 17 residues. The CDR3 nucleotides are TGCGCCAGCAGCCATGCAATGGACAGGGGGTTGTACACTGAAGCTTTCTTT. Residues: CASSHAMDRGLYTEAFF.

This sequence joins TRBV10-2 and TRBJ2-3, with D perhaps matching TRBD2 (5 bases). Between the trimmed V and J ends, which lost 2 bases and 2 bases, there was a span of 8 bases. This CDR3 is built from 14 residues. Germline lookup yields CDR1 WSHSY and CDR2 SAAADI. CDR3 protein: CASSEVGVTDTQYF. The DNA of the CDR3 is TGCGCCAGCAGTGAGGTGGGAGTCACAGATACGCAGTATTTT.

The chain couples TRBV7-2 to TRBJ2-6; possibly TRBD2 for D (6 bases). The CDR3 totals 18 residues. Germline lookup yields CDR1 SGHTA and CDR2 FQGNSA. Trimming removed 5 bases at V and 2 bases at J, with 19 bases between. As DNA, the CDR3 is TGTGCCAGCAGCCCCAGGAGCGGGCTCCTGCCTGGGGCCAACGTCCTGACTTTC. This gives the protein CASSPRSGLLPGANVLTF.

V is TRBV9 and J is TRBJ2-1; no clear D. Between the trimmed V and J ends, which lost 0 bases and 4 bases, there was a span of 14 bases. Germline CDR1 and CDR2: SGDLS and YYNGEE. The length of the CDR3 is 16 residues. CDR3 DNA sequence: TGTGCCAGCAGCGTAGTTGGAACCAGCAGATACAATGAGCAGTTCTTC. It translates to CASSVVGTSRYNEQFF. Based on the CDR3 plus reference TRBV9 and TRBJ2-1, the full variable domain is DSGVTQTPKHLITATGQRVTLRCSPRSGDLSVYWYQQSLDQGLQFLIQYYNGEERAKGNILERFSAQQFPDLHSELNLSSLELGDSALYFCASSVVGTSRYNEQFFGPGTRLTVL.

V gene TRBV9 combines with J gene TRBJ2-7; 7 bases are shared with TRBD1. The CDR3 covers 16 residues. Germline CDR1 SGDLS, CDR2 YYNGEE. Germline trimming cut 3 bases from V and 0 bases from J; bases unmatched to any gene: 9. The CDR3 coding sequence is TGTGCCAGCAGCGGAGAACGACAGGGTCTCTCCTACGAGCAGTACTTC. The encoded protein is CASSGERQGLSYEQYF.

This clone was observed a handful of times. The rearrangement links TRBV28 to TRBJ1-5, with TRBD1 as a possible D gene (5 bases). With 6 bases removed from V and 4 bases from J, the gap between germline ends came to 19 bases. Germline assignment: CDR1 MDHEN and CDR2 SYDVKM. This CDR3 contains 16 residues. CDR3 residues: CASSSYWGSLNQPQHF. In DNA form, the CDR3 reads TGTGCCAGCAGCTCCTACTGGGGCAGCCTAAATCAGCCCCAGCATTTT.

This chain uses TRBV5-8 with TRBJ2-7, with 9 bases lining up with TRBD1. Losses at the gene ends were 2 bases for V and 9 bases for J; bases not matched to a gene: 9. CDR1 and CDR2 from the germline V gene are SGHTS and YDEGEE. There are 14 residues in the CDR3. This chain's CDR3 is CASSLPGQGSVQYF. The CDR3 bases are TGTGCCAGCAGCTTACCGGGACAGGGATCGGTGCAGTACTTC.

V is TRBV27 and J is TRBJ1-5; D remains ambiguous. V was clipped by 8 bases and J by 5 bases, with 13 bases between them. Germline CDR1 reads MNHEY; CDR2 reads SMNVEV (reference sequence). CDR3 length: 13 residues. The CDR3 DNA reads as TGTGCCAGCCGGCTCTGGATGGATCAGCCCCAGCATTTT. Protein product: CASRLWMDQPQHF.

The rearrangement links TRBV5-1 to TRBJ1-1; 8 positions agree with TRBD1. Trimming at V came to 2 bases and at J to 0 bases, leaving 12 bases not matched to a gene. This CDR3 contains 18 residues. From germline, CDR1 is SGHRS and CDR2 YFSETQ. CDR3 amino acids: CASSFLGQAGVMNTEAFF. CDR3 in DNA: TGCGCCAGCAGCTTTCTGGGACAGGCCGGGGTCATGAACACTGAAGCTTTCTTT.

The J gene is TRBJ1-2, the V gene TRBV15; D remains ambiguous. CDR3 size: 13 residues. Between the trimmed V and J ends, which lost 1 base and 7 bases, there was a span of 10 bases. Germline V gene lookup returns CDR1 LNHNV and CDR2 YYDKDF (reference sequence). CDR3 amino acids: CATSRVQSAGYTF. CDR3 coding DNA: TGTGCCACCAGCAGAGTACAGAGCGCTGGCTACACCTTC.

CDR3 DNA: TGTGCCAGCACAGAACTAGCGGGCACAGATACGCAGTATTTT. This encodes CASTELAGTDTQYF. The chain combines TRBV28 with TRBJ2-3, with TRBD2 matching over 8 bases. The junction had 4 bases not matched to a gene; V was cut back by 7 bases and J by 1 base. The CDR3 is made up of 14 amino acids. Germline CDR1 and CDR2: MDHEN and SYDVKM.